Each of the 27 T cell receptor beta chains below was sequenced from the same sample in a study of shared clonotypes between healthy human individuals (dated by TCRdb to between 2020 and 2021). Libraries were prepared through the immunoSEQ multiplex PCR assay. TCRdb holds this immuneACCESS table with in-frame rearrangements only. Some clones are missing; in checked studies, unresolved V genes explain under half, and the rest has no known cause. Here the sample has millions of clones; 90% to 95% occur a single time. About 0.13% of the sample is taken by the ten largest. The sequenced material came from naive CD4+ T cells sorted from blood. The cell subset or site label here, explained by the study, means: CD45RA+ positively selected. These receptors all come from a young man in good health.

The chain links TRBV10-3 to TRBJ1-5, with unresolved D. This CDR3 is built from 15 residues. V was trimmed by 0 bases and J by 3 bases, leaving 9 bases between them. CDR1 ENHRY and CDR2 SYGVKD come from the germline V gene. This chain's CDR3 is CAISESGQYNQPQHF. CDR3 in DNA: TGTGCCATCAGTGAGTCGGGCCAGTACAATCAGCCCCAGCATTTT.

The rearrangement uses TRBV7-8 and TRBJ2-7; no firm D call. Germline V gene data show CDR1 as SGHVS and CDR2 as FQNEAQ. This CDR3 comprises 13 residues. The V and J ends lost 0 bases and 1 base respectively, with 4 bases between them. The CDR3 spells CASSLAVSYEQYF. DNA for the CDR3: TGTGCCAGCAGCTTAGCCGTGTCCTACGAGCAGTACTTC.

V gene TRBV29-1 combines with J gene TRBJ1-1, with D uncertain. CDR1 and CDR2 (germline): SQVTM, ANQGSEA. CDR3 length: 14 amino acids. V lost 0 bases, J lost 1 base, and 9 bases lay in between. Here the CDR3 DNA reads TGCAGCGTTGAAGACACGGGCCCGAACACTGAAGCTTTCTTT. The encoded protein is CSVEDTGPNTEAFF.

This clone was seen repeatedly, ten times or more. The chain joins TRBV18 to TRBJ1-1; D is unresolved. V was cut by 7 bases and J by 4 bases, with 7 bases left in between. The CDR3 runs 11 residues. Germline V CDR1 and CDR2: KGHSH, LQKENI. This CDR3 reads CASLRGTEAFF. The CDR3, as DNA: TGTGCCAGCTTACGGGGCACTGAAGCTTTCTTT.

V is TRBV5-1 and J is TRBJ2-7, with TRBD2 as a possible D gene (6 bases). This CDR3 comprises 15 residues. Trimming pared 4 bases from V and 2 bases from J, leaving 16 bases between. Germline CDR1 is SGHRS and CDR2 is YFSETQ. The CDR3 sequence: CASSPGGAQTYEQYF. The CDR3 DNA is TGCGCCAGCAGCCCTGGAGGGGCTCAAACCTACGAGCAGTACTTC.

This chain connects TRBV18 to TRBJ2-7; TRBD2 might be the D (6 bases). Germline CDR1 and CDR2: KGHSH and LQKENI. Trimming pared 4 bases from V and 7 bases from J, leaving 17 bases between. This CDR3 is 14 amino acids long. CDR3 sequence (DNA): TGTGCCAGCTCACTCCCCGGGAGCCTCGGGGAGCAGTACTTC. It translates to CASSLPGSLGEQYF.

This chain connects TRBV5-1 to TRBJ2-2, with 7 bases lining up with TRBD2. Germline V gives CDR1 SGHRS, CDR2 YFSETQ. The length of the CDR3 is 18 residues. The V and J ends lost 3 bases and 1 base, in that order; junction bases with no gene match: 12. CDR3 DNA sequence: TGCGCCAGCAGCTCTGATGGAGGCGGGGGATTGAACACCGGGGAGCTGTTTTTT. Translating it yields CASSSDGGGGLNTGELFF.

The V call is TRBV5-4, the J call TRBJ2-3; 8 bases fit TRBD2. J gave up 4 bases and V 4 bases, and 5 bases lay outside the gene matches. The CDR3 is 14 residues long. Germline CDR1 is SGHNT and CDR2 is YYREEE (reference sequence). CDR3 coding DNA: TGTGCCAGCAGCCCTGGACTAGCATCAGATACGCAGTATTTT. Its protein product is CASSPGLASDTQYF.

This clone was found once. The chain recombines TRBV7-9 with TRBJ2-5, with D hard to call. V shed 1 base and J shed 9 bases, with 12 bases lying between them. This CDR3 region has 13 residues. The germline CDR1 and CDR2 sequences are SEHNR and FQNEAQ (reference sequence). The CDR3 bases are TGTGCCAGCAGCTTAGTGGGGTACTCGGCCCAGTACTTC. Protein sequence: CASSLVGYSAQYF.

CDR3: CASSSGNTPLASEGNTIYF. CDR3 DNA sequence: TGTGCCAGCAGCTCCGGAAACACCCCCTTGGCGTCGGAAGGAAACACCATATATTTT. The chain employs TRBV13 and TRBJ1-3; D not certain. Per the germline V gene, CDR1 is PRHDT and CDR2 is FYEKMQ (reference sequence). Trimming took 4 bases from V and 4 from J, leaving 26 bases between them. The CDR3 has 19 residues.

The chain couples TRBV2 to TRBJ1-3; possibly TRBD1 for D (5 bases). The CDR3 has 15 amino acids. Germline V gene sequence: CDR1 SNHLY, CDR2 FYNNEI. The V and J ends lost 10 bases and 0 bases respectively, with 16 bases between them. CDR3 in amino acids: CAKRGAGDSGNTIYF. CDR3 sequence (DNA): TGTGCCAAGCGTGGGGCTGGGGACTCTGGAAACACCATATATTTT.

The rearrangement uses TRBV5-6 and TRBJ2-3; the match to TRBD2 covers 7 bases. The CDR3 contains 13 residues. The germline V gene encodes CDR1 SGHDT and CDR2 YYEEEE. V lost 2 bases to trimming and J lost 4 bases; unmatched junction nucleotides: 1. The CDR3 here is CASSFTSADTQYF. For the CDR3, the DNA is TGTGCCAGCAGCTTCACTAGCGCAGATACGCAGTATTTT.

The V call is TRBV6-5, the J call TRBJ1-3; D unresolved. Trimming stripped 7 bases from V and 7 bases from J, with 14 bases between. Germline values: CDR1 MNHEY, CDR2 SVGAGI. This CDR3 has 13 amino acids. CDR3 in DNA: TGTGCCAGCACTCCCCCCTTGGGGAACACCATATATTTT. It yields the protein CASTPPLGNTIYF.

The chain couples TRBV19 to TRBJ2-1; the D is unclear. With 3 bases removed from V and 7 bases from J, the gap between germline ends came to 13 bases. Germline loops: CDR1 LNHDA, CDR2 SQIVND (reference sequence). The CDR3 length is 14 residues. The CDR3 DNA is TGTGCCAGTAGTATTCTCAGTGGGTATAATGAGCAGTTCTTC. Translating gives CASSILSGYNEQFF.

The chain links TRBV29-1 to TRBJ1-2; possibly TRBD1 for D (6 bases). There are 11 residues in the CDR3. The V end lost 5 bases, the J end lost 6 bases, and 10 bases lay between the germline ends. Looked up from germline, CDR1 is SQVTM and CDR2 is ANQGSEA. The CDR3 loop reads CSVWGHHGYTF. The CDR3 nucleotides are TGCAGCGTTTGGGGGCATCATGGCTACACCTTC.

The CDR3 DNA is TGCGCCAGCAGCCAAGCTCGGGCCGGGGTGAACACCGGGGAGCTGTTTTTT. Translating it yields CASSQARAGVNTGELFF. The chain couples TRBV4-3 to TRBJ2-2; TRBD2 might be the D (5 bases). Deletions cut 1 base from V and 1 base from J, with 13 bases between. CDR3 size: 17 residues. Germline CDR1 LGHNA, CDR2 YSLEER.

The CDR3 coding sequence is TGTGCCAGCAGTTCCCTACCCTACCTGGGACAAGCCTACAATGAGCAGTTCTTC. Protein: CASSSLPYLGQAYNEQFF. V usage is TRBV28 and J usage is TRBJ2-1; TRBD1 is a possible D gene (6 bases). V lost 4 bases, J lost 2 bases, and 21 bases lay in between. The CDR3 has 18 amino acids. Germline V gene sequence: CDR1 MDHEN, CDR2 SYDVKM. The entire variable domain, with the rest obtained from reference TRBV28 and TRBJ2-1, is as follows: DVKVTQSSRYLVKRTGEKVFLECVQDMDHENMFWYRQDPGLGLRLIYFSYDVKMKEKGDIPEGYSVSREKKERFSLILESASTNQTSMYLCASSSLPYLGQAYNEQFFGPGTRLTVL.

The chain couples TRBV28 to TRBJ1-2; no definite D call. Deletions cut 11 bases from V and 2 bases from J, with 15 bases between. The CDR3 has 13 residues. Germline-derived CDR1 and CDR2 are MDHEN and SYDVKM. The CDR3 DNA reads as TGTGCCGTCAGTAGGACCGACAACTATGGCTACACCTTC. It codes for CAVSRTDNYGYTF.

V and J are TRBV6-6 and TRBJ1-1, with D unclear. The V end lost 1 base, the J end lost 1 base, and 4 bases lay between the germline ends. The germline CDR1 and CDR2 sequences are MNHNY and SVGAGI (reference sequence). CDR3 length: 13 amino acids. The CDR3 loop reads CASSYLQNTEAFF. As DNA, the CDR3 is TGTGCCAGCAGTTACTTACAGAACACTGAAGCTTTCTTT.

Worth noting for this clone: Mismatch with germline at one junction end may stem from a read error. The rearrangement joins TRBV10-3 to TRBJ2-7; D may correspond to TRBD1 or TRBD2 (5 bases each). CDR1 and CDR2 (germline): ENHRY, SYGVKD. This CDR3 is built from 12 residues. The CDR3: CAISEDRDDQYF. The DNA for the CDR3 is TGTGCCATCAGTGAGGATCGGGACGATCAGTACTTC.

The chain is built from TRBV28 and TRBJ2-7; D perhaps matches TRBD1 (6 bases). V shed 6 bases and J shed 2 bases, with 11 bases lying between them. The CDR3 consists of 13 residues. Germline V lookup: CDR1 MDHEN, CDR2 SYDVKM. CDR3 in amino acids: CASSSTGPYEQYF. For the CDR3, the DNA is TGTGCCAGCAGCAGTACAGGGCCCTACGAGCAGTACTTC.

V gene TRBV7-9 combines with J gene TRBJ1-5; D gene uncertain. Looked up from germline, CDR1 is SEHNR and CDR2 is FQNEAQ (reference sequence). V gave up 1 base and J gave up 0 bases, with 4 bases separating them. The CDR3 covers 14 residues. The chain's CDR3 is CASSLEYSNQPQHF. CDR3 DNA sequence: TGTGCCAGCAGCTTAGAGTATAGCAATCAGCCCCAGCATTTT.

The gene calls are TRBV6-1 and TRBJ2-3, with D perhaps TRBD2 (6 bases). The V gene lost 6 bases and the J gene lost 7 bases, with 20 bases spanning the gap. The germline V gene has CDR1 MNHNS and CDR2 SASEGT. CDR3 length: 15 amino acids. CDR3 in amino acids: CASRLGELAGYTQYF. Here the CDR3 DNA reads TGTGCCAGCAGACTAGGTGAACTAGCAGGATATACGCAGTATTTT.

This clone was detected only once. The V call is TRBV11-2, the J call TRBJ2-7; 9 positions match TRBD2. From germline, CDR1 is SGHAT and CDR2 FQNNGV. The CDR3 is made up of 18 amino acids. J lost 3 bases, V lost 1 base, and 13 bases had no gene match. CDR3 region: CASSLAPSVLAGYYEQYF. The CDR3 DNA sequence: TGTGCCAGCAGCTTAGCCCCCTCGGTGCTAGCGGGATACTACGAGCAGTACTTC.

The chain joins TRBV13 to TRBJ2-1, with TRBD1 as a possible D gene (6 bases). The V end was cut by 5 bases, the J end by 8 bases, with 16 bases between. From germline, CDR1 is PRHDT and CDR2 FYEKMQ (reference sequence). The CDR3 runs to 14 residues. Here the CDR3 reads CASSLRQGQYEQFF. In DNA, the CDR3 is TGTGCCAGCAGCCTTCGACAAGGACAGTATGAGCAGTTCTTC.

This chain links TRBV7-3 with TRBJ2-6, with TRBD1 matching 8 bases. The CDR3 covers 17 residues. Per the germline V gene, CDR1 is SGHTA and CDR2 is FQGTGA. Germline trimming cut 3 bases from V and 2 bases from J; bases unmatched to any gene: 6. Here the CDR3 reads CASSLLGQAPGANVLTF. CDR3 nucleotide sequence: TGTGCCAGCAGCTTGCTGGGACAGGCGCCTGGGGCCAACGTCCTGACTTTC.

The chain combines TRBV19 with TRBJ1-5; 7 bases fit TRBD1. CDR1 and CDR2 (germline): LNHDA, SQIVND (reference sequence). The CDR3 extends over 13 amino acids. V was clipped by 6 bases and J by 6 bases; unmatched bases: 5. The chain's CDR3 is CASRATGVQPQHF. CDR3 coding DNA: TGTGCCAGTAGGGCCACAGGGGTTCAGCCCCAGCATTTT.